The rows below give T cell receptor beta chains drawn from one sample of a study of OX40 agonist ivuxolimab in advanced cancers. TCRdb's copy holds only in-frame clones and misses some; the assay was immunoSEQ multiplex PCR. The profile covers around 69,000 clones, with 80% to 90% appearing a single time and about 6.3% taken by the ten largest. The sequencing here drew on CD4+ or CD8+ T cells sorted from blood, taken in a trial of the OX40 agonist ivuxolimab. The receptor source for this set is an adult with an advanced solid tumor such as melanoma, head and neck, liver or kidney cancer. The CDR3 runs from the conserved cysteine through the conserved F or W. Each record gives: V gene, CDR3 protein.

TRBV19,CASKEGEVNTEAFF
TRBV23-1,CASRTSCQETQYF
TRBV7-6,CASSPRGFSYGYTF
TRBV27,CASSFSSGSLNTEAFF
TRBV27,CASSPPVALPGNSGANVLTF
TRBV29-1,CSARTGYTDTQYF
TRBV27,CASSLRQENHYGYTF
TRBV6-5,CASSEGDETDTQYF
TRBV19,CASSITGGNTEAFF
TRBV4-1,CASSLLAGPSNEQFF
TRBV7-6,CASSPSFAFTDTQYF
TRBV7-9,CASSSGVLNSETQYF
TRBV6-5,CASSYSQGLNTEAFF
TRBV5-4,CASSLTGVGMNTEAFF
TRBV15,CATSRNPLSNQPQHF
TRBV7-9,CASSLAVTDNYPIYGYTF
TRBV19,CASSIGGSGGYEQYF
TRBV19,CASSIFSGQWPQHF
TRBV7-9,CASSLTGTEAFF
TRBV9,CASSPVEYGRNGYTF
TRBV9,CASSFRDRSPYEQYF
TRBV11-1,CASSGTGPREQYF
TRBV7-3,CASSPMGGGSYEQYF
TRBV9,CASSVLSGGHNEQFF
TRBV4-3,CASSWGLAGVNEQFF
TRBV30,CAWRDRVNTEAFF
TRBV6-1,CASSSGTVVKNIQYF
TRBV27,CASRHRGPPYEQYF
TRBV5-1,CASSLRGQGNEKLFF
TRBV21-1,CASSKVSGEQYF
TRBV27,CASSIAAVSNTEAFF
TRBV19,CASSIPLQGNYGYTF
TRBV10-3,CAISGRAGGLGDTQYF
TRBV7-8,CASSPTPYEQYF
TRBV9,CASSVTGSLNQPQHF
TRBV6-5,CASSPGTGSFEAFF
TRBV7-9,CASSLVQWEEQYF
TRBV15,CATSRDPAGNEQFF
TRBV9,CASSALNTQYF
TRBV27,CASQGYNEQFF
TRBV19,CASRLSPSIGDTQYF
TRBV9,CASSVWDRVDEQFF